Presented here are 21 T cell receptor beta chains from one specimen sequenced in a study of T-cell reconstitution after alpha-beta-depleted transplantation in children. The authors prepared the TCRbeta library with unique molecular identifiers. TCRdb passed the PCR reads through MiXCR, listing each CDR3 protein once. The profile shows some 310,000 distinct CDR3 sequences, 23% of them singletons. The source material was PBMCs, mostly from graft donor cells, sampled 180 days after TCRalphabeta/CD19-depleted stem cell transplant. All receptors derive from a male patient younger than 18 who had a stem cell transplant for acute lymphoblastic leukemia, so the T cells may come from the graft donor.

This sequence joins TRBV5-1 and TRBJ2-7; TRBD1 agrees at 8 bases. Germline CDR1 and CDR2: SGHRS and YFSETQ. V shed 1 base and J 4 bases; nucleotides not matched to a gene: 4. This CDR3 is 14 amino acids long. CDR3: CASSLPGQGYEQYF. CDR3 DNA sequence: TGCGCCAGCAGCTTGCCCGGACAGGGTTACGAGCAGTACTTC. The entire variable domain, with the rest obtained from reference TRBV5-1 and TRBJ2-7, is as follows: KAGVTQTPRYLIKTRGQQVTLSCSPISGHRSVSWYQQTPGQGLQFLFEYFSETQRNKGNFPGRFSGRQFSNSRSEMNVSTLELGDSALYLCASSLPGQGYEQYFGPGTRLTVT.

The V and J genes are TRBV12-3 or TRBV12-4 and TRBJ1-4; TRBD1 aligns across 8 bases. The length of the CDR3 is 15 residues. With 3 bases clipped from V and 5 bases from J, the junction kept 5 bases outside the gene matches. CDR3 DNA sequence: TGTGCCAGCAGTTTCACCGACAGGGGCAATGAAAAACTGTTTTTT. It codes for CASSFTDRGNEKLFF.

This chain joins TRBV20-1 and TRBJ2-1; 9 positions match TRBD2. The CDR3 covers 15 residues. Germline CDR1 is DFQATT and CDR2 is SNEGSKA (reference sequence). V trimming: 1 base; J trimming: 9 bases; junction bases outside the gene matches: 10. The CDR3 coding sequence is TGCAGTGCTAGAGCCTCTCGCGGGAGGGCCACTGAGCAGTTCTTC. Translated, it gives CSARASRGRATEQFF.

J is TRBJ2-3 and V is TRBV6-5; 7 bases fit TRBD2. This CDR3 comprises 17 residues. After removal of 4 bases from V and 3 bases from J, the junction contained 13 bases not matched to a gene. CDR1 MNHEY and CDR2 SVGAGI come from the germline V gene. CDR3 DNA: TGTGCCAGCAGTTTCCTTAGCGGGCGTGGTGGGACAGATACGCAGTATTTT. Translated, it gives CASSFLSGRGGTDTQYF.

About this clonotype itself: The junction departs from the called germline gene at one end, perhaps through a read error. The chain is built from TRBV5-1 and TRBJ1-2; 7 bases align to TRBD1. Germline V gene lookup returns CDR1 SGHRS and CDR2 YFSETQ. The CDR3 sequence is 14 residues long. For the CDR3, the DNA is TGCGACAGCAACGGACACGGGACAGTCTATGGCTACACCTTC. It yields the protein CDSNGHGTVYGYTF.

This chain connects TRBV2 to TRBJ2-7, with D possibly matching TRBD2 (6 bases). V shed 2 bases and J shed 3 bases, with 8 bases lying between them. Looked up from germline, CDR1 is SNHLY and CDR2 is FYNNEI. CDR3 length equals 13 residues. Here the CDR3 DNA reads TGTGCCAGCAGTGAAATGGGGGGCTACGAGCAGTACTTC. The encoded protein is CASSEMGGYEQYF.

This clonotype appeared a few times. This rearrangement joins TRBV10-3 to TRBJ2-7, with 7 bases identical to TRBD1. Germline V lookup: CDR1 ENHRY, CDR2 SYGVKD. After removal of 2 bases from V and 6 bases from J, the junction contained 7 bases not matched to a gene. CDR3 size: 14 residues. Written as DNA, the CDR3 is TGTGCCATCAGTGAGACGACAGGGCTAGGCGAGCAGTACTTC. It encodes CAISETTGLGEQYF.

The chain recombines TRBV5-1 with TRBJ1-2; 8 nucleotides line up with TRBD1. Germline V lookup: CDR1 SGHRS, CDR2 YFSETQ. There are 16 residues in the CDR3. Trimming took 0 bases from V and 8 from J; bases not matched to a gene: 12. Here the CDR3 DNA reads TGCGCCAGCAGCTTGGCTTGGACAGGGCTGAGTGGAGGCTACACCTTC. Protein product: CASSLAWTGLSGGYTF. The full variable domain, its missing parts supplied by reference TRBV5-1 and TRBJ1-2, is KAGVTQTPRYLIKTRGQQVTLSCSPISGHRSVSWYQQTPGQGLQFLFEYFSETQRNKGNFPGRFSGRQFSNSRSEMNVSTLELGDSALYLCASSLAWTGLSGGYTFGSGTRLTVV.

Points on this clonotype: Just one base apart from a much larger clone, this may be a read error. The chain combines TRBV5-1 with TRBJ2-1; TRBD2 might be the D (6 bases). The CDR3 is 13 residues long. CDR1 is SGHRS, CDR2 YFSETQ, per germline. CDR3 DNA sequence: TGCGCCAGCGGGACTGGCTCCTACAATGAGCCGTTCTTC. Its translation is CASGTGSYNEPFF.

This clonotype showed up just a few times. The chain couples TRBV5-1 to TRBJ2-7, with TRBD1 matching over 7 bases. The V gene end was trimmed by 5 bases and the J gene end by 1 base; junction bases not matched to a gene: 6. The CDR3 is 14 amino acids. Germline CDR1 and CDR2: SGHRS and YFSETQ. Written as DNA, the CDR3 is TGCGCCAGCAGAATGACAGGGTATTCCTACGAGCAGTACTTC. It specifies CASRMTGYSYEQYF.

This clonotype was seen a handful of times. The rearrangement links TRBV12-3 or TRBV12-4 to TRBJ1-3; D is undetermined. This CDR3 comprises 16 residues. The V end lost 2 bases, the J end lost 0 bases, and 11 bases lay between the germline ends. For the CDR3, the DNA is TGTGCCAGCAGTTTAATCCCTTGGAACTCTGGAAACACCATATATTTT. Translated: CASSLIPWNSGNTIYF.

This clonotype was seen a few times. J is TRBJ1-2 and V is TRBV6-1, with D maybe TRBD1 (5 bases). CDR1 and CDR2 (germline): MNHNS, SASEGT. V was cut by 5 bases and J by 0 bases, with 10 bases left in between. This CDR3 comprises 14 residues. The CDR3 DNA reads TGTGCCAGCAGTCTAAGGGGAGCTAACTATGGCTACACCTTC. It codes for CASSLRGANYGYTF.

V usage is TRBV6-1 and J usage is TRBJ2-7, with a possible D match to TRBD2 (5 bases). The germline V gene encodes CDR1 MNHNS and CDR2 SASEGT. This CDR3 is 15 amino acids long. The ends were cut back, 6 bases at V and 0 bases at J, with 15 bases in the middle. The CDR3 DNA is TGTGCCAGCAGAGCAGGACTGCCGAGCTCCTACGAGCAGTACTTC. Translated: CASRAGLPSSYEQYF.

This clonotype was picked up a small number of times. V is TRBV7-3 and J is TRBJ1-2, with TRBD1 identical over 8 bases. Per the germline V gene, CDR1 is SGHTA and CDR2 is FQGTGA. This CDR3 contains 15 residues. The trim removed 4 bases at V and 3 bases at J, leaving 7 bases unmatched. CDR3 nucleotides: TGTGCCAGCAGCTCTTGGACAGGGATGGACTATGGCTACACCTTC. Protein: CASSSWTGMDYGYTF.

For this clonotype: A read error may produce the germline difference seen at one junction end. This chain links TRBV12-3 or TRBV12-4 with TRBJ2-2; a possible D gene is TRBD2 (5 bases). The CDR3 is made up of 17 amino acids. This chain's CDR3 is CASSLLNSFFGTGKLFF. The CDR3 DNA sequence: TGTGCCAGCAGTTTATTAAACAGTTTTTTCGGCACCGGGAAGCTGTTTTTT.

This clonotype appeared a few times. The chain carries TRBV20-1 and TRBJ2-5; unclear D gene. V lost 3 bases, J lost 0 bases, and 14 bases lay in between. CDR1 is DFQATT, CDR2 SNEGSKA, per germline (reference sequence). The CDR3 sequence is 15 residues long. This CDR3 reads CSASPPDWYQETQYF. In DNA, the CDR3 is TGCAGTGCTAGCCCCCCAGACTGGTACCAAGAGACCCAGTACTTC.

At least ten counts were recorded for this clonotype. V is TRBV7-3 and J is TRBJ2-1, with D hard to call. Germline V gene data show CDR1 as SGHTA and CDR2 as FQGTGA. Deletions cut 0 bases from V and 8 bases from J, with 14 bases between. The CDR3 has 15 amino acids. CDR3 sequence reads: CASSLTPVAKDEQFF. The DNA of the CDR3 is TGTGCCAGCAGCTTAACACCGGTAGCTAAGGATGAGCAGTTCTTC.

This clonotype was observed a few times. The chain has TRBV6-1 and TRBJ2-2; D unresolved. CDR3 length equals 13 residues. Between the trimmed V and J ends, which lost 6 bases and 7 bases, there was a span of 12 bases. Germline V gives CDR1 MNHNS, CDR2 SASEGT. CDR3 coding DNA: TGTGCCAGCAGAGCTCGGGCAATCGGGGAGCTGTTTTTT. Its protein is CASRARAIGELFF.

This clonotype was seen a handful of times. V is TRBV7-3 and J is TRBJ2-3; D unresolved. Germline CDR1 reads SGHTA; CDR2 reads FQGTGA. The CDR3 runs to 13 residues. V lost 0 bases and J 6 bases, leaving 7 bases between the germline ends. DNA of the CDR3: TGTGCCAGCAGCTTAACTTCCCTGGATACGCAGTATTTT. Its protein is CASSLTSLDTQYF.

This clonotype occurred a few times. This chain links TRBV6-1 with TRBJ2-1, with a tentative D call TRBD2 (6 bases). Germline CDR1 is MNHNS and CDR2 is SASEGT. This CDR3 has 15 residues. V was cut by 2 bases and J by 8 bases, with 16 bases left in between. The CDR3 protein is CASSEWRGGSDEQFF. The CDR3, as DNA: TGTGCCAGCAGTGAATGGAGAGGAGGGTCGGATGAGCAGTTCTTC.

The rearrangement joins TRBV6-2 or TRBV6-3 to TRBJ1-1, with D possibly matching TRBD1 (6 bases). The ends were cut back, 6 bases at V and 5 bases at J, with 16 bases in the middle. CDR1 is MNHEY, CDR2 SVGEGT, per germline. This CDR3 has 14 amino acids. CDR3 in DNA: TGTGCCAGCAGCGCGGGACACCCGAATACTGAAGCTTTCTTT. It codes for CASSAGHPNTEAFF.